These 6 T cell receptor beta chains share one sample of origin, sequenced in a study of technical replicates of blood from a few donors. Produced via immunoSEQ multiplex PCR; TCRdb's table is partial and in-frame only. The table records roughly 80,000 clones, around 96% of them present only once. Sequencing used T cells isolated from PBMCs. All receptors derive from a human donor in good health.

The chain carries TRBV15 and TRBJ1-1; D may be TRBD1 (6 bases). The CDR3 runs to 15 residues. V was trimmed by 2 bases and J by 5 bases, leaving 15 bases between them. Germline V gene lookup returns CDR1 LNHNV and CDR2 YYDKDF (reference sequence). Written as DNA, the CDR3 is TGTGCCACCAGCAGAAACAGGGTAGGTGGAACTGAAGCTTTCTTT. Its translation is CATSRNRVGGTEAFF.

In its sample, this clone was seen once. The rearrangement joins TRBV19 to TRBJ2-2, with 9 bases aligning to TRBD1. This CDR3 contains 17 residues. The V gene end was trimmed by 1 base and the J gene end by 7 bases; junction bases not matched to a gene: 10. Germline CDR1 reads LNHDA; CDR2 reads SQIVND (reference sequence). This CDR3 reads CASSIVTGTGFVGELFF. CDR3 bases: TGTGCCAGTAGTATAGTCACCGGGACAGGGTTCGTCGGGGAGCTGTTTTTT.

This clone was counted a single time. This chain uses TRBV9 with TRBJ1-2, with 8 nucleotides matching TRBD1. Germline trimming cut 4 bases from V and 1 base from J; bases unmatched to any gene: 3. The CDR3 runs to 14 residues. CDR1 is SGDLS, CDR2 YYNGEE, per germline. CDR3 sequence reads: CASSRQGNNYGYTF. The CDR3 coding sequence is TGTGCCAGCAGCCGACAGGGGAATAACTATGGCTACACCTTC.

The rearrangement links TRBV28 to TRBJ2-7, with TRBD1 matching over 11 bases. J was trimmed by 3 bases and V by 3 bases; bases with no gene match: 4. Germline CDR1 MDHEN, CDR2 SYDVKM. CDR3 length equals 15 residues. Here the CDR3 reads CASSFGGTGGYEQYF. Written as DNA, the CDR3 is TGTGCCAGCAGTTTTGGCGGGACAGGGGGCTACGAGCAGTACTTC.

V usage is TRBV6-1 and J usage is TRBJ1-2; D call uncertain. This CDR3 is 12 amino acids long. The germline CDR1 and CDR2 sequences are MNHNS and SASEGT. With 8 bases removed from V and 4 bases from J, the gap between germline ends came to 11 bases. CDR3 coding DNA: TGTGCCAGCTTCCACGAGAGCTATGGCTACACCTTC. Translated, it gives CASFHESYGYTF.

This chain joins TRBV4-1 and TRBJ2-1, with TRBD2 identical over 13 bases. From germline, CDR1 is MGHRA and CDR2 YSYEKL. V dropped 4 bases and J dropped 3; count of bases not matched to a gene: 18. The CDR3 has 21 residues. CDR3: CASSRPRLAGGPRGYYNEQFF. The CDR3 region has the DNA TGCGCCAGCAGCCGCCCTAGACTAGCGGGAGGCCCCAGGGGGTACTACAATGAGCAGTTCTTC.